This passage covers 8 T cell receptor beta chains from one sample sequenced in a study of human T cells and chemical hapten exposure. The template was total RNA from unfractionated whole blood. TCRdb re-called the 5' RACE reads through MiXCR, storing one row per CDR3 protein. Of approximately 81,000 distinct CDR3 sequences listed, 6.5% to 8.5% are singletons. The receptors originated from a male donor in good health.

The V and J genes are TRBV29-1 and TRBJ2-7; 7 nucleotides line up with TRBD1. The J segment lost 2 bases and the V segment lost 6 bases, leaving 10 bases of the junction unmatched. The CDR3 has 14 residues. Looked up from germline, CDR1 is SQVTM and CDR2 is ANQGSEA. The CDR3: CSVFLRGWTYEQYF. For the CDR3, the DNA is TGCAGCGTCTTCCTCAGGGGGTGGACCTACGAGCAGTACTTC.

This rearrangement joins TRBV7-2 to TRBJ2-3, with 7 bases matching TRBD1. The CDR3 has 11 residues. Trimming at V came to 8 bases and at J to 14 bases, leaving 10 bases not matched to a gene. The germline CDR1 and CDR2 sequences are SGHTA and FQGNSA. The CDR3 protein is CASRQGLDTYF. The CDR3 DNA reads as TGTGCCAGCCGACAGGGTCTGGATACGTATTTT.

The chain carries TRBV19 and TRBJ1-2; weak D call: TRBD1 (5 bases). Between the trimmed V and J ends, which lost 10 bases and 6 bases, there was a span of 15 bases. The CDR3 is 12 residues long. Germline CDR1 reads LNHDA; CDR2 reads SQIVND (reference sequence). The CDR3 nucleotides are TGTGCCATTTCTCAGGGTGGGGATGGCTACACCTTC. Translating it yields CAISQGGDGYTF.

A few counts support this clonotype. CDR3 coding DNA: TGTGCCAGCAGCCAAGAATGGGGGGCTGAAGCTTTCTTT. The encoded protein is CASSQEWGAEAFF. The rearrangement joins TRBV4-2 to TRBJ1-1; maybe TRBD1 (5 bases). Germline lookup yields CDR1 LGHNA and CDR2 YNFKEQ. The CDR3 is 13 amino acids. V lost 0 bases and J 6 bases, leaving 8 bases between the germline ends.

This clonotype was counted many times. This chain uses TRBV7-7 with TRBJ1-3, with TRBD1 matching 10 bases. Germline CDR1 SSHAT, CDR2 FNYEAQ (reference sequence). The CDR3 has 19 amino acids. V was clipped by 3 bases and J by 3 bases; unmatched bases: 14. CDR3 region: CASSFLGQGIGRHGNTIYF. The CDR3, as DNA: TGTGCCAGCAGCTTTTTGGGACAGGGGATAGGACGGCATGGAAACACCATATATTTT.

The V call is TRBV12-3 or TRBV12-4, the J call TRBJ1-1; D unresolved. This CDR3 is built from 14 residues. The V end was cut by 7 bases, the J end by 4 bases, with 16 bases between. For the CDR3, the DNA is TGTGCCAGCAATCGTCCAAACTCGACCACTGAAGCTTTCTTT. It is translated as CASNRPNSTTEAFF.

The rearrangement links TRBV15 to TRBJ2-5, with 8 nucleotides matching TRBD2. With V trimmed by 5 bases and J by 3 bases, 11 bases remained unmatched. The CDR3 totals 16 residues. Germline CDR1 and CDR2: LNHNV and YYDKDF (reference sequence). CDR3: CATSAHPTSEKETQYF. CDR3 in DNA: TGTGCCACCAGCGCCCACCCGACTAGCGAGAAAGAGACCCAGTACTTC.

This clonotype was recorded at least ten times. The genes are TRBV5-4 and TRBJ2-7; no reliable D call. The CDR3 length is 17 residues. Germline V CDR1 and CDR2: SGHNT, YYREEE (reference sequence). Between the trimmed V and J ends, which lost 0 bases and 6 bases, there was a span of 22 bases. This CDR3 reads CASSLAFEGPGVGEQYF. The CDR3 nucleotides read TGTGCCAGCAGCTTGGCTTTCGAAGGGCCTGGAGTAGGCGAGCAGTACTTC.